This passage covers 4 T cell receptor beta chains from one sample sequenced in a study of blood T cell repertoires in COVID-19. The table came from immunoSEQ multiplex PCR; TCRdb's copy has only in-frame clones and leaves some out. This sample has roughly 200,000 clones, with approximately 88% found just once. Source material: peripheral blood. These receptors were obtained from a woman aged 40 to 49 with COVID-19, enrolled during active disease.

The J gene is TRBJ2-7, the V gene TRBV18; D is possibly TRBD2 (5 bases). V was pared by 3 bases and J by 7 bases, with 13 bases between. The CDR3 has 13 residues. Germline lookup yields CDR1 KGHSH and CDR2 LQKENI. The CDR3 spells CASSPRGLEEQYF. Written as DNA, the CDR3 is TGTGCCAGCTCACCGAGAGGGCTCGAGGAGCAGTACTTC.

V usage is TRBV2 and J usage is TRBJ2-7; D not resolved. The germline V gene encodes CDR1 SNHLY and CDR2 FYNNEI. This CDR3 region has 11 residues. The V end lost 5 bases, the J end lost 4 bases, and 6 bases lay between the germline ends. This chain's CDR3 is CASSPVYEQYF. The CDR3 DNA reads as TGTGCCAGCAGTCCAGTATACGAGCAGTACTTC.

The CDR3 bases are TGTGCCAGCAGTTACCCGACAGGGAGTAGCAATCAGCCCCAGCATTTT. This codes for CASSYPTGSSNQPQHF. The chain uses TRBV6-2 or TRBV6-3 and TRBJ1-5, with TRBD1 identical over 7 bases. Germline CDR1 and CDR2: MNHEY and SVGEGT. The CDR3 is made up of 16 amino acids. The junction had 4 bases not matched to a gene; V was cut back by 2 bases and J by 0 bases.

The rearrangement joins TRBV19 to TRBJ2-2; no clear D gene. Trimming shortened V by 1 base and J by 0 bases, and 15 bases separated the two germline ends. The length of the CDR3 is 18 residues. CDR1 is LNHDA, CDR2 SQIVND, per germline (reference sequence). The CDR3 reads CASSIARPAAANTGELFF. In DNA, the CDR3 is TGTGCCAGTAGTATAGCGCGACCGGCGGCCGCGAACACCGGGGAGCTGTTTTTT.